These 30 T cell receptor beta chains share one sample of origin, sequenced in a study of T cells in Graves' hyperthyroidism and ophthalmopathy. The CDR3 regions of TCR beta were amplified from RNA transcripts. A set of HTBI primers served as the primers for a first-round RT-PCR of the TCR CDR3. TCRdb fed the multiplex PCR reads into MiXCR, producing one record per CDR3 protein. This table holds hundreds of thousands of distinct CDR3 sequences, 14% found once. Sequenced input: blood. The receptors were gathered from a woman under 30 with Graves' hyperthyroidism.

This clonotype was seen at least ten times. The rearrangement joins TRBV7-3 to TRBJ2-1, with D tentatively TRBD2 (6 bases). The CDR3 has 15 amino acids. From germline, CDR1 is SGHTA and CDR2 FQGTGA. V was clipped by 0 bases and J by 9 bases, with 15 bases between them. The CDR3 region has the DNA TGTGCCAGCAGCTTAACGGGACTCCCGAGTGCTGAGCAGTTCTTC. Protein sequence: CASSLTGLPSAEQFF. Looking up the rest from reference TRBV7-3 and TRBJ2-1 gives the full variable domain: GAGVSQTPSNKVTEKGKYVELRCDPISGHTALYWYRQSLGQGPEFLIYFQGTGAADDSGLPNDRFFAVRPEGSVSTLKIQRTERGDSAVYLCASSLTGLPSAEQFFGPGTRLTVL.

This clonotype was counted many times. V is TRBV2 and J is TRBJ1-6, with D hard to call. Trimming removed 5 bases from V and 7 bases from J, with 6 bases in between. The germline gives CDR1 SNHLY, CDR2 FYNNEI. The length of the CDR3 is 12 residues. The CDR3 nucleotides read TGTGCCAGCAGTCGTAGCAATTCACCCCTCCACTTT. It yields the protein CASSRSNSPLHF.

This clonotype showed up many times. V usage is TRBV28 and J usage is TRBJ1-2, with a tentative D call TRBD1 (6 bases). CDR1 is MDHEN, CDR2 SYDVKM, per germline. V shed 1 base and J shed 0 bases, with 18 bases lying between them. The CDR3 is 18 residues long. The CDR3 coding sequence is TGTGCCAGCAGTTTATTCCCGCAGGGGATCGTAACTAACTATGGCTACACCTTC. This encodes CASSLFPQGIVTNYGYTF.

The chain joins TRBV6-6 to TRBJ2-1; D call uncertain. CDR3 length: 17 residues. Germline CDR1 and CDR2: MNHNY and SVGAGI (reference sequence). V was pared by 0 bases and J by 0 bases, with 12 bases between. The CDR3, as DNA: TGTGCCAGCAGTTACTCTTCCGTGAGTAGCTCCTACAATGAGCAGTTCTTC. Amino acid sequence: CASSYSSVSSSYNEQFF.

DNA for the CDR3: TGTGCCAGCAGCAGGTTCGACCGTCATGAAAATTCACCCCTCCACTTT. It codes for CASSRFDRHENSPLHF. This chain connects TRBV7-2 to TRBJ1-6; D gene uncertain. Looked up from germline, CDR1 is SGHTA and CDR2 is FQGNSA. CDR3 size: 16 residues. V was cut by 5 bases and J by 7 bases, with 18 bases left in between.

The chain joins TRBV28 to TRBJ1-5; D not certain. Germline V CDR1 and CDR2: MDHEN, SYDVKM. V lost 7 bases to trimming and J lost 9 bases, with 13 bases between them. This CDR3 is 12 amino acids long. The DNA of the CDR3 is TGTGCCAGCAATTTCGGGTTTTGGCCCCAGCATTTT. Translating gives CASNFGFWPQHF.

This clonotype was seen many times. V is TRBV27 and J is TRBJ1-4, with D maybe TRBD1 (5 bases). Germline V gene lookup returns CDR1 MNHEY and CDR2 SMNVEV (reference sequence). Between the trimmed V and J ends, which lost 0 bases and 7 bases, there was a span of 6 bases. The CDR3 is made up of 13 amino acids. The CDR3 bases are TGTGCCAGCAGTTTATCCAGGGTTGAAAAACTGTTTTTT. Amino acids: CASSLSRVEKLFF. The whole variable domain, remainder taken from reference TRBV27 and TRBJ1-4, is EAQVTQNPRYLITVTGKKLTVTCSQNMNHEYMSWYRQDPGLGLRQIYYSMNVEVTDKGDVPEGYKVSRKEKRNFPLILESPSPNQTSLYFCASSLSRVEKLFFGSGTQLSVL.

This clonotype was picked up many times. V is TRBV28 and J is TRBJ1-1, with D unclear. The CDR3 covers 15 residues. CDR1 is MDHEN and CDR2 is SYDVKM in the germline V gene. Trimming shortened V by 5 bases and J by 1 base, and 14 bases separated the two germline ends. CDR3 in amino acids: CASSLPTLPNTEAFF. CDR3 nucleotide sequence: TGTGCCAGCAGTCTCCCCACTTTACCGAACACTGAAGCTTTCTTT.

V gene TRBV15 combines with J gene TRBJ1-4; D may be TRBD1 (6 bases). This CDR3 is 16 amino acids long. Trimming took 2 bases from V and 3 from J, leaving 13 bases between them. Germline loops: CDR1 LNHNV, CDR2 YYDKDF (reference sequence). The CDR3 DNA reads as TGTGCCACCAGCAGACCACAGGGAGGACCTAATGAAAAACTGTTTTTT. Its protein product is CATSRPQGGPNEKLFF.

This chain joins TRBV20-1 and TRBJ2-7; the D gene is possibly TRBD1 (8 bases). V was clipped by 1 base and J by 3 bases, with 16 bases between them. Germline V CDR1 and CDR2: DFQATT, SNEGSKA (reference sequence). The CDR3 is 15 amino acids. The CDR3 DNA sequence: TGCAGTGCTAGAGTCCTGGACAGGGAGGGCTACGAGCAGTACTTC. It is translated as CSARVLDREGYEQYF.

For the CDR3, the DNA is TGTGCCAGCTCACCAGCAAGTGCGGGATTCGGGCAGGAGCAGTTCTTC. Protein product: CASSPASAGFGQEQFF. J is TRBJ2-1 and V is TRBV6-2 or TRBV6-3; tentatively, D is TRBD2 (6 bases). Germline CDR1 MNHEY, CDR2 SVGEGT. The V gene lost 8 bases and the J gene lost 10 bases, with 27 bases spanning the gap. This CDR3 contains 16 residues.

The V and J genes are TRBV3-1 and TRBJ1-1, with D uncertain. Deletions cut 5 bases from V and 7 bases from J, with 17 bases between. Germline V gives CDR1 LGHDT, CDR2 YNNKEL (reference sequence). There are 14 residues in the CDR3. The CDR3 reads CASSEKWTVGEAFF. The DNA of the CDR3 is TGTGCCAGCAGCGAAAAATGGACGGTGGGTGAAGCTTTCTTT.

The genes are TRBV15 and TRBJ2-5; perhaps D is TRBD1 or TRBD2 (5 bases each). Per the germline V gene, CDR1 is LNHNV and CDR2 is YYDKDF (reference sequence). The CDR3 is 18 residues long. V was trimmed by 0 bases and J by 4 bases, leaving 21 bases between them. The CDR3 here is CATSRDRRQGRIRETQYF. CDR3 coding DNA: TGTGCCACCAGCAGAGATAGGAGGCAGGGTCGGATAAGAGAGACCCAGTACTTC.

CDR3 in amino acids: CASSHPPVGEGFSQETQYF. The CDR3 DNA reads as TGCGCCAGCAGCCACCCCCCTGTGGGGGAGGGCTTTAGTCAAGAGACCCAGTACTTC. The chain recombines TRBV4-1 with TRBJ2-5; 7 bases map to TRBD2. The CDR3 contains 19 residues. Losses at the gene ends were 3 bases for V and 2 bases for J; bases not matched to a gene: 18. The germline V gene has CDR1 MGHRA and CDR2 YSYEKL.

At least ten counts were recorded for this clonotype. The chain carries TRBV18 and TRBJ1-1, with D possibly being TRBD1 (5 bases). The CDR3 totals 13 residues. Germline V lookup: CDR1 KGHSH, CDR2 LQKENI. V was trimmed by 4 bases and J by 1 base, leaving 7 bases between them. Here the CDR3 DNA reads TGTGCCAGCTCACGGGGGACGAACACTGAAGCTTTCTTT. Translated: CASSRGTNTEAFF.

Many counts were recorded for this clonotype. This sequence joins TRBV6-1 and TRBJ2-7, with D possibly called TRBD1 or TRBD2 (5 bases each). V was clipped by 5 bases and J by 3 bases, with 17 bases between them. Germline lookup yields CDR1 MNHNS and CDR2 SASEGT. The CDR3 spans 15 residues. This chain's CDR3 is CASSYDRGRGYEQYF. The CDR3 coding sequence is TGTGCCAGCAGTTATGACCGGGGCAGAGGCTACGAGCAGTACTTC.

The chain recombines TRBV7-9 with TRBJ2-4; D is unclear. Germline CDR1 reads SEHNR; CDR2 reads FQNEAQ (reference sequence). V was shortened by 5 bases and J by 0 bases, with 14 bases between the two germline ends. The CDR3 runs 16 residues. DNA of the CDR3: TGTGCCAGCAGCAGCTCGAGGTTTTTAGCCAAAAACATTCAGTACTTC. Translated, it gives CASSSSRFLAKNIQYF. The variable domain in full, with the rest retrieved from reference TRBV7-9 and TRBJ2-4, is DTGVSQNPRHKITKRGQNVTFRCDPISEHNRLYWYRQTLGQGPEFLTYFQNEAQLEKSRLLSDRFSAERPKGSFSTLEIQRTEQGDSAMYLCASSSSRFLAKNIQYFGAGTRLSVL.

This clonotype was seen at least ten times. This chain uses TRBV28 with TRBJ2-1; 11 positions agree with TRBD2. The CDR3 has 16 residues. CDR1 MDHEN and CDR2 SYDVKM come from the germline V gene. The V segment lost 4 bases and the J segment 7 bases; nucleotides outside the gene matches: 9. CDR3: CASSWALAGGLNEQFF. CDR3 in DNA: TGTGCCAGCAGTTGGGCCCTAGCGGGAGGTCTGAATGAGCAGTTCTTC.

The V call is TRBV28, the J call TRBJ2-7; the D gene could be TRBD1 or TRBD2 (5 bases each). V was clipped by 4 bases and J by 4 bases, with 17 bases between them. The germline gives CDR1 MDHEN, CDR2 SYDVKM. This CDR3 comprises 15 residues. The CDR3 nucleotides read TGTGCCAGCAGTTACCCGGGACCGCTTGGGTACGAGCAGTACTTC. Its translation: CASSYPGPLGYEQYF.

A word on this clonotype: This may be a read error: a much more frequent sequence differs by one nucleotide. The CDR3 does not end in the conserved phenylalanine or tryptophan, so this is likely a read error. This chain connects TRBV20-1 to TRBJ2-7, with D possibly called TRBD1 or TRBD2 (5 bases each). Between the trimmed V and J ends, which lost 7 bases and 0 bases, there was a span of 10 bases. This CDR3 has 12 amino acids. Looked up from germline, CDR1 is DFQATT and CDR2 is SNEGSKA (reference sequence). This CDR3 reads CSVRDASYEQYL. CDR3 coding DNA: TGCAGTGTACGGGACGCCTCCTACGAGCAGTACCTC.

There are many counts of this clonotype. The J gene is TRBJ2-7, the V gene TRBV7-2, with 8 nucleotides matching TRBD1. The CDR3 is 16 residues long. CDR1 and CDR2 (germline): SGHTA, FQGNSA. The V and J ends lost 6 bases and 7 bases, in that order; junction bases with no gene match: 17. The CDR3 sequence: CASSRPKGQERREQYF. As DNA, the CDR3 is TGTGCCAGCAGTCGTCCCAAGGGACAGGAAAGAAGGGAGCAGTACTTC.

The gene calls are TRBV20-1 and TRBJ2-7; D not certain. V shed 0 bases and J shed 7 bases, with 13 bases lying between them. The CDR3 totals 13 residues. Germline-derived CDR1 and CDR2 are DFQATT and SNEGSKA (reference sequence). The CDR3 loop is CSARDWPTGEQYF. DNA of the CDR3: TGCAGTGCTAGAGATTGGCCAACGGGTGAGCAGTACTTC.

This clonotype came up many times. CDR3 protein: CSARDQGTASYEQYF. In nucleotides, the CDR3 is TGCAGTGCTAGAGATCAGGGCACTGCCTCCTACGAGCAGTACTTC. The chain employs TRBV20-1 and TRBJ2-7, with D possibly TRBD1 on 5 matching bases. CDR1 and CDR2 (germline): DFQATT, SNEGSKA (reference sequence). V lost 0 bases to trimming and J lost 0 bases, with 12 bases between them. The CDR3 sequence is 15 residues long.

This clonotype came up many times. The chain joins TRBV20-1 to TRBJ2-1; 8 bases map to TRBD2. This CDR3 comprises 13 residues. Germline V gene lookup returns CDR1 DFQATT and CDR2 SNEGSKA (reference sequence). Losses at the gene ends were 3 bases for V and 7 bases for J; bases not matched to a gene: 5. Written as DNA, the CDR3 is TGCAGTGCTAGCGGGGGGGCTTGGAATGAGCAGTTCTTC. Translated: CSASGGAWNEQFF.

This clonotype has ten or more counts. The V call is TRBV18, the J call TRBJ2-3; D is perhaps TRBD2 (6 bases). Germline lookup yields CDR1 KGHSH and CDR2 LQKENI. V was clipped by 1 base and J by 2 bases, with 16 bases between them. The CDR3 runs 17 residues. This chain's CDR3 is CASSPQGLISTTDTQYF. CDR3 nucleotide sequence: TGTGCCAGCTCACCACAGGGACTTATCTCCACCACAGATACGCAGTATTTT.

This clonotype was observed many times. The chain couples TRBV11-3 to TRBJ1-1; D is unclear. The V end was cut by 3 bases, the J end by 0 bases, with 8 bases between. Germline loops: CDR1 SGHNT, CDR2 YENEEA. The CDR3 is 14 amino acids. The CDR3 loop reads CASSFGRLNTEAFF. The CDR3 region has the DNA TGTGCCAGCAGCTTTGGACGGTTGAACACTGAAGCTTTCTTT.

The rearrangement uses TRBV6-1 and TRBJ2-5; D unclear. The germline V gene has CDR1 MNHNS and CDR2 SASEGT. The CDR3 covers 13 residues. V lost 5 bases and J lost 2, with 9 bases in between. The CDR3 protein is CASSHTEQETQYF. CDR3 DNA: TGTGCCAGCAGTCACACGGAGCAAGAGACCCAGTACTTC.

The J gene is TRBJ2-1, the V gene TRBV5-1; D possibly corresponds to TRBD2 (6 bases). CDR3 size: 13 residues. Germline assignment: CDR1 SGHRS and CDR2 YFSETQ. V lost 3 bases to trimming and J lost 6 bases, with 10 bases between them. CDR3 DNA: TGCGCCAGCAGCTCGGACTATTCCAATGAGCAGTTCTTC. Translated, it gives CASSSDYSNEQFF.

At least ten counts were recorded for this clonotype. V is TRBV14 and J is TRBJ2-7; 8 nucleotides line up with TRBD2. The germline V gene has CDR1 SGHDN and CDR2 FVKESK. This CDR3 has 15 amino acids. J gave up 1 base and V 4 bases, and 6 bases lay outside the gene matches. The CDR3 loop reads CASSRSGRGSYEQYF. The DNA of the CDR3 is TGTGCCAGCAGCCGAAGCGGGAGAGGGTCCTACGAGCAGTACTTC. The complete variable domain, with remaining parts taken from reference TRBV14 and TRBJ2-7, reads EAGVTQFPSHSVIEKGQTVTLRCDPISGHDNLYWYRRVMGKEIKFLLHFVKESKQDESGMPNNRFLAERTGGTYSTLKVQPAELEDSGVYFCASSRSGRGSYEQYFGPGTRLTVT.

This clonotype was seen repeatedly, ten times or more. The V and J genes are TRBV4-3 and TRBJ2-5; no clear D. V lost 1 base and J 4 bases, leaving 10 bases between the germline ends. The V gene's germline CDR1 is LGHNA and CDR2 YSLEER. CDR3 length equals 14 residues. CDR3 sequence: CASSQVVTGETQYF. CDR3 DNA sequence: TGCGCCAGCAGCCAAGTGGTGACTGGAGAGACCCAGTACTTC.